What follows are 19 T cell receptor beta chains derived from one specimen sequenced in a study of OX40 agonist ivuxolimab in advanced cancers. The repertoire was sequenced with immunoSEQ multiplex PCR; TCRdb's copy has only in-frame clones and lacks some. The sample lists tens of thousands of clones, approximately 72% occurring once. The specimen comprised CD4+ or CD8+ T cells sorted from blood, sampled in a trial of the OX40 agonist ivuxolimab. The origin of the receptors is an adult with an advanced solid tumor such as melanoma, head and neck, liver or kidney cancer.

V usage is TRBV11-2 and J usage is TRBJ1-2; 10 bases match TRBD1. Germline CDR1 and CDR2: SGHAT and FQNNGV. This CDR3 has 17 residues. With 1 base clipped from V and 6 bases from J, the junction kept 11 bases outside the gene matches. The CDR3 sequence: CASSLVGTGESKNGYTF. DNA of the CDR3: TGTGCCAGCAGCTTAGTTGGGACAGGGGAATCGAAGAATGGCTACACCTTC.

This sequence joins TRBV28 and TRBJ1-2; TRBD1 aligns across 9 bases. The CDR3 contains 14 residues. V was clipped by 5 bases and J by 8 bases; unmatched bases: 9. CDR1 is MDHEN, CDR2 SYDVKM, per germline. CDR3: CASSPPGTGLGYTF. Here the CDR3 DNA reads TGTGCCAGCAGTCCTCCCGGGACAGGGTTAGGCTACACCTTC.

The rearrangement joins TRBV6-5 to TRBJ2-7; 10 bases match TRBD2. Germline CDR1 is MNHEY and CDR2 is SVGAGI. Trimming at V came to 6 bases and at J to 5 bases, leaving 7 bases not matched to a gene. This CDR3 has 14 amino acids. CDR3 DNA sequence: TGTGCCAGCAGCTCACTAGCGGGGCGCGACGAGCAGTACTTC. This translates into CASSSLAGRDEQYF.

In DNA form, the CDR3 reads TGTGCCAGCATGGGCAGGGAAAATGAAAAACTGTTTTTT. As protein: CASMGRENEKLFF. The genes are TRBV6-6 and TRBJ1-4; TRBD1 is a possible D gene (5 bases). Per the germline V gene, CDR1 is MNHNY and CDR2 is SVGAGI (reference sequence). Trimming cost V 7 bases and J 5 bases, with 11 bases left between them. The CDR3 has 13 residues.

CDR3 protein: CASSMQVFNEQFF. CDR3 coding DNA: TGTGCCAGTAGTATGCAGGTTTTCAATGAGCAGTTCTTC. The genes are TRBV19 and TRBJ2-1; D is ambiguous. The CDR3 extends over 13 amino acids. V was clipped by 3 bases and J by 6 bases, with 9 bases between them. Germline loops: CDR1 LNHDA, CDR2 SQIVND (reference sequence).

This chain uses TRBV7-9 with TRBJ2-2; TRBD1 might be the D (6 bases). The V end lost 5 bases, the J end lost 7 bases, and 14 bases lay between the germline ends. This CDR3 contains 14 residues. Germline V gene sequence: CDR1 SEHNR, CDR2 FQNEAQ (reference sequence). The CDR3 sequence is CASSPPPQGGELFF. The CDR3 coding sequence is TGTGCCAGCAGCCCCCCCCCACAGGGCGGGGAGCTGTTTTTT.

Concerning this clone itself: A junction boundary mismatches the germline segment, possibly from a read error. The chain uses TRBV5-1 and TRBJ2-5, with 11 positions matching TRBD1. Germline CDR1 and CDR2: SGHRS and YFSETQ. The CDR3 extends over 14 amino acids. CDR3 region: CASSLGQGAQTQYF. In nucleotides, the CDR3 is TGTGCCAGCAGCTTAGGACAGGGGGCACAGACCCAGTACTTC. Complete variable domain (other parts from reference TRBV5-1 and TRBJ2-5): KAGVTQTPRYLIKTRGQQVTLSCSPISGHRSVSWYQQTPGQGLQFLFEYFSETQRNKGNFPGRFSGRQFSNSRSEMNVSTLELGDSALYLCASSLGQGAQTQYFGPGTRLLVL.

The V and J genes are TRBV7-9 and TRBJ2-7, with TRBD2 matching over 8 bases. The CDR3 has 15 residues. With 5 bases clipped from V and 1 base from J, the junction kept 7 bases outside the gene matches. Germline assignment: CDR1 SEHNR and CDR2 FQNEAQ (reference sequence). Here the CDR3 DNA reads TGTGCCAGCAGCCCCAGCGGGGGTTGGTCCTACGAGCAGTACTTC. Translated: CASSPSGGWSYEQYF.

V is TRBV11-2 and J is TRBJ2-1, with D perhaps matching TRBD2 (6 bases). CDR1 and CDR2 (germline): SGHAT, FQNNGV. The germline V and J ends were trimmed by 5 bases and 4 bases, with 15 bases remaining between them. There are 15 residues in the CDR3. CDR3 residues: CASSQEEGTYNEQFF. The CDR3 nucleotides read TGTGCCAGCAGCCAAGAGGAGGGCACTTACAATGAGCAGTTCTTC.

The chain carries TRBV6-5 and TRBJ1-6; possible D gene TRBD1, 5 bases. Per the germline V gene, CDR1 is MNHEY and CDR2 is SVGAGI. This CDR3 has 14 amino acids. Trimming left V 5 bases short and J 7 bases short, with 12 bases between. In nucleotides, the CDR3 is TGTGCCAGCAGTCTGGGGGTGCGAAATTCACCCCTCCACTTT. Encoded protein: CASSLGVRNSPLHF.

This chain joins TRBV27 and TRBJ1-5; D is perhaps TRBD1 (6 bases). Germline CDR1 MNHEY, CDR2 SMNVEV (reference sequence). Trimming left V 3 bases short and J 3 bases short, with 12 bases between. The CDR3 contains 15 residues. The CDR3 DNA reads as TGTGCCAGCAGTTTTTACCAGGGGATCAATCAGCCCCAGCATTTT. Its translation: CASSFYQGINQPQHF.

The chain combines TRBV4-3 with TRBJ2-4; 8 nucleotides align to TRBD1. Germline lookup yields CDR1 LGHNA and CDR2 YSLEER. The CDR3 loop spans 15 amino acids. V gave up 1 base and J gave up 4 bases; unmatched junction bases: 3. The CDR3 loop reads CASSQVRDRKNIQYF. In DNA, the CDR3 is TGCGCCAGCAGCCAAGTAAGGGACAGGAAAAACATTCAGTACTTC.

The chain joins TRBV18 to TRBJ2-7; unclear D gene. Germline lookup yields CDR1 KGHSH and CDR2 LQKENI. The CDR3 loop spans 15 amino acids. Trimming took off 5 bases at V and 2 bases at J, with 16 bases between the two ends. CDR3 sequence: CASSSRVLPPYEQYF. CDR3 in DNA: TGTGCCAGCTCATCTAGGGTCCTACCCCCCTACGAGCAGTACTTC.

This clone was seen ten or more times. V usage is TRBV11-3 and J usage is TRBJ2-5; 8 bases match TRBD2. This CDR3 has 15 residues. V lost 5 bases, J lost 5 bases, and 10 bases stayed unmatched. Germline CDR1 is SGHNT and CDR2 is YENEEA. The CDR3: CASSLREGEEETQYF. The DNA of the CDR3 is TGTGCCAGCAGCCTACGGGAGGGCGAGGAGGAGACCCAGTACTTC.

The CDR3 spells CASSPGVGTEAFF. The CDR3, as DNA: TGCGCCAGCAGCCCCGGGGTGGGCACTGAAGCTTTCTTT. This chain joins TRBV4-3 and TRBJ1-1; D unclear. In germline, CDR1 is LGHNA, CDR2 YSLEER. The V gene lost 4 bases and the J gene lost 4 bases, with 10 bases spanning the gap. The CDR3 is made up of 13 amino acids.

The chain links TRBV7-8 to TRBJ2-7, with a tentative D call TRBD1 (5 bases). The CDR3 sequence is 14 residues long. Germline V CDR1 and CDR2: SGHVS, FQNEAQ. The V gene lost 1 base and the J gene lost 2 bases, with 9 bases spanning the gap. The CDR3 nucleotides read TGTGCCAGCAGCTTAGAGGGGATCGCCTACGAGCAGTACTTC. Encoded protein: CASSLEGIAYEQYF.

The chain joins TRBV4-1 to TRBJ1-6, with 10 bases fitting TRBD1. After removal of 5 bases from V and 10 bases from J, the junction contained 8 bases not matched to a gene. The CDR3 contains 15 residues. Germline-derived CDR1 and CDR2 are MGHRA and YSYEKL. The CDR3 DNA reads as TGCGCCAGCAGCTACACGACAGGGGGCCGATCACCCCTCCACTTT. Its translation is CASSYTTGGRSPLHF.

The chain carries TRBV7-9 and TRBJ2-7; TRBD1 agrees at 7 bases. This CDR3 has 12 amino acids. CDR1 is SEHNR and CDR2 is FQNEAQ in the germline V gene (reference sequence). Germline trimming cut 5 bases from V and 5 bases from J; bases unmatched to any gene: 3. The CDR3 sequence: CASSPGTDEQYF. CDR3 in DNA: TGTGCCAGCAGCCCCGGGACAGACGAGCAGTACTTC. Filled out from reference TRBV7-9 and TRBJ2-7, the complete variable domain reads DTGVSQNPRHKITKRGQNVTFRCDPISEHNRLYWYRQTLGQGPEFLTYFQNEAQLEKSRLLSDRFSAERPKGSFSTLEIQRTEQGDSAMYLCASSPGTDEQYFGPGTRLTVT.

The chain combines TRBV6-6 with TRBJ2-7, with a possible D match to TRBD1 (6 bases). Trimming cost V 0 bases and J 5 bases, with 8 bases left between them. CDR3 size: 13 residues. Germline V gene lookup returns CDR1 MNHNY and CDR2 SVGAGI (reference sequence). CDR3 bases: TGTGCCAGCAGTTACTCGAACAGGGACGAGCAGTACTTC. Its translation is CASSYSNRDEQYF.